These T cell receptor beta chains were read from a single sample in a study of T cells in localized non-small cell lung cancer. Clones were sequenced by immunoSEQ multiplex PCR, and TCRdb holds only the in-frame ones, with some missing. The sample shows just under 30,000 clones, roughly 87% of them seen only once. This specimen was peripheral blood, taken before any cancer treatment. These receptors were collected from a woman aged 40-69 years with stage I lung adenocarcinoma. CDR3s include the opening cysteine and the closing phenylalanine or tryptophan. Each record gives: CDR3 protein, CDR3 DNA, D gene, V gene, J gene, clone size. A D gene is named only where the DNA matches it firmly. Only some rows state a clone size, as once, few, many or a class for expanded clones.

CASSPPNGAYEQYF,TGTGCCAGCTCACCACCTAATGGTGCCTACGAGCAGTACTTC,NA,TRBV18,TRBJ2-7,NA
CASLGMGGELFF,TGTGCCAGCCTAGGGATGGGCGGGGAGCTGTTTTTT,NA,TRBV6-5,TRBJ2-2,NA
CASARGQETQYF,TGCGCCAGCGCCAGGGGGCAAGAGACCCAGTACTTC,TRBD1,TRBV5-1,TRBJ2-5,NA
CASSSSRWGNQPQHF,NA,NA,TRBV6-5,TRBJ1-5,NA
CASSPQGYGNTIYF,TGTGCCAGCAGTCCTCAGGGTTACGGAAACACCATATATTTT,NA,TRBV2,TRBJ1-3,NA
CASSLQGRDGYTF,TGTGCCAGCAGCCTACAGGGAAGGGATGGCTACACCTTC,NA,TRBV7-6,TRBJ1-2,few
CASSPLTNRGAEAFF,TGTGCCAGCAGCCCTCTTACGAACAGGGGGGCTGAAGCTTTCTTT,TRBD1,TRBV27,TRBJ1-1,NA
CASSQVTSASPLHF,TGCGCCAGCAGCCAAGTTACGAGCGCTTCACCCCTCCACTTT,NA,TRBV4-1,TRBJ1-6,NA
CASSGLAAKTQYF,TGTGCCAGCAGCGGACTAGCGGCTAAGACCCAGTACTTC,TRBD2,TRBV27,TRBJ2-5,NA
CASSGGLAGAPLYNEQFF,TGTGCCAGCAGTGGCGGACTAGCGGGGGCCCCACTGTACAATGAGCAGTTCTTC,TRBD2,TRBV6-1,TRBJ2-1,NA